This T cell receptor (beta chain) was documented in a study of cytomegalovirus exposure and HLA in healthy donors. Study-level results: In a later analysis, compared with equally common non-associated chains, HLA-associated beta chains were more expanded. In most subjects, TCR beta sequences reportedly gave accurate predictions of HLA-A and HLA-B alleles. Earlier analysis found most TCR beta V segments productive about 90% or about 30% of the time.

The study ran its PCR with 60 Vbeta and 13 Jbeta primers. The method was immunoSEQ multiplex PCR; TCRdb's version includes in-frame clones alone and lacks a portion of them. The table includes 150,000 to 200,000 clones, 77% detected once. At the time of sampling, donors were nominally healthy, though unrecorded immune exposures were likely. V gave up 5 bases and J gave up 2 bases, with 7 bases separating them. Germline lookup yields CDR1 GTSNPN and CDR2 SVGIG (reference sequence). The CDR3 length is 11 residues. As for this clone: Antigen unknown.

The chain carries TRBV30 and TRBJ2-7; D is perhaps TRBD1 (6 bases). Sequencing was performed on PBMCs. This receptor was taken from a female donor in good health and CMV-seronegative. Written as DNA, the CDR3 is TGTGCCTGGGGGGACACCTACGAGCAGTACTTC. Protein sequence: CAWGDTYEQYF.